A selection of T cell receptor beta chains follows, all from one sample in a study of CD8 T cells in ankylosing spondylitis. MiXCR was run by TCRdb on the 5' RACE reads, yielding one entry per CDR3 protein. The data hold about 540,000 distinct CDR3 sequences, with about 12% observed a single time. The sample taken for sequencing was blood, either unsorted or a sorted T cell fraction (not recorded which). These receptor sequences come from a male donor with ankylosing spondylitis. Both conserved end residues are part of each CDR3. The D gene is left open where the match is weak.

TRBJ2-5 TRBV5-1 NA CASSLFSKETQYF
TRBJ2-3 TRBV12-3/TRBV12-4 NA CASSFGLEDYTDTQYF
TRBJ1-6 TRBV30 NA CAWSPRGTGNSPLHF
TRBJ2-5 TRBV5-1 NA CASSLERAARETQYF
TRBJ1-1 TRBV29-1 NA CSGRGAGTEAFF
TRBJ2-7 TRBV5-6 TRBD2 CASSFGGRATYEQYF
TRBJ1-3 TRBV6-1 TRBD1 CASRPGTAGNTIYF
TRBJ1-4 TRBV12-3/TRBV12-4 NA CASSPRPRAHEKLFF
TRBJ2-7 TRBV5-4 NA CASSFDNVISYEQYF
TRBJ2-2 TRBV14 NA CASSQYLGAGELFF
TRBJ2-5 TRBV7-9 NA CASSLVGNTQETQYF
TRBJ1-6 TRBV4-1 NA CASSQGASRFYNSPLHF
TRBJ2-3 TRBV29-1 NA CSVLGDTQYF
TRBJ2-1 TRBV5-1 TRBD2 CASSLEGLAVNEQFF
TRBJ1-2 TRBV24-1 NA CATSDFGREPYGYTF
TRBJ1-5 TRBV3-1 NA CASSQAGSGNQPQHF
TRBJ2-5 TRBV4-2 TRBD2 CASSQDLAGVGTQYF
TRBJ1-1 TRBV29-1 TRBD1 CSVVGGVNTEAFF
TRBJ1-5 TRBV7-9 NA CASSEGYQPQHF
TRBJ1-2 TRBV7-9 TRBD1 CASSRGQGHGYTF